This T cell receptor (beta chain) was found in a study of Ad26.COV2.S vaccination and SARS-CoV-2 variants. Study background: Dosing was one shot or two shots 56 days apart. Study-wide findings and caveats: Whether participants received vaccine or placebo, their non-spike TCR breadth was similar.

The data were produced by immunoSEQ multiplex PCR, yet TCRdb's version contains in-frame clones alone and is incomplete. The sample records about 460,000 clones, roughly nine tenths being singletons. Treatment in this sample: roughly 20 received Ad26.COV2.S at low or high dose, single or two shots; 5 received placebo; per-sample allocation not given. Collection of samples fell on day 63 after the first vaccine or placebo injection. On this clone: Its antigen is unknown.

Trimming stripped 4 bases from V and 4 bases from J, with 13 bases between. CDR1 and CDR2 (germline): LGHNA, YNFKEQ. This CDR3 contains 14 residues. The source material was peripheral blood, sampled in a trial of Ad26.COV2.S vaccine versus placebo. The clonotype was recovered from a person aged 18-65 years who received the Ad26.COV2.S COVID-19 vaccine or a placebo. The chain carries TRBV4-2 and TRBJ2-5; D uncertain. Here the CDR3 reads CASSPYVGRETQYF. The DNA of the CDR3 is TGTGCCAGCAGCCCGTACGTCGGCCGAGAGACCCAGTACTTC.